The clone carrying this T cell receptor beta chain was seen a single time. Its target is not known. These data originate in a study of cytomegalovirus exposure and HLA in healthy donors. The wider study: An early data release held tens of millions of unique TCRs from HLA-typed donors. Study results and limitations: As a later analysis showed, a missense DCLRE1C variant was linked to trimming of TCR beta V- and J-genes.

Use of 60 Vbeta and 13 Jbeta primers characterized the PCR. The data were produced by immunoSEQ multiplex PCR, yet TCRdb's version contains in-frame clones alone and is incomplete. The table has over 150,000 clones, roughly three quarters seen once. This clonotype originated in a woman aged 45-60 years in good health and CMV-seropositive. Sequenced material: PBMCs.

The CDR3 DNA sequence: TGTGCCAGCAGGGACAGGGGCGAGCAGTACTTC. Its protein product is CASRDRGEQYF. The rearrangement joins TRBV6-1 to TRBJ2-5, with TRBD1 matching 9 bases. The closer fit of TRBJ2-7 to the DNA end suggests the J call may be wrong. Germline assignment: CDR1 MNHNS and CDR2 SASEGT. CDR3 size: 11 residues.